Shown below are 15 T cell receptor beta chains from a single sample sequenced in a study of T-cell reconstitution after alpha-beta-depleted transplantation in children (dated by TCRdb to about 2016). Receptor amplification or capture employed PCR. The sequencing machine was an Illumina HiSeq 2500. TCR libraries were prepared with molecular barcoding, using unique molecular identifiers to normalize TCRbeta repertoire quantification. Through fastp at Q25 and MiXCR, TCRdb rebuilt clones from the public reads, retaining in-frame beta chains. A single entry per CDR3 protein holds the most common genes and DNA from its merged rows. The table for this sample lists roughly 500,000 distinct CDR3 sequences; about 30% of them were counted only once. Under 3% of the sample lies in the top ten. This sample comprised PBMCs from the stem cell graft donor, obtained from the stem cell graft. All receptors derive from a human donor who donated a stem cell graft to a child with aplastic anemia.

This clonotype came up a few times. The V gene is TRBV28, the J gene TRBJ2-7; 8 nucleotides match TRBD1. Trimming cost V 1 base and J 2 bases; bases outside gene matches: 1. The CDR3 loop spans 14 amino acids. CDR1 and CDR2 (germline): MDHEN, SYDVKM. CDR3 sequence (DNA): TGTGCCAGCAGTTTATCGACAGGGGCCTACGAGCAGTACGTC. Protein: CASSLSTGAYEQYV.

CDR3 in DNA: TGCAGCGGGGGACAGGGGTTCCTTAACTATGGCTACACCTTC. This gives the protein CSGGQGFLNYGYTF. This chain links TRBV29-1 with TRBJ1-2, with 10 bases fitting TRBD1. Germline V CDR1 and CDR2: SQVTM, ANQGSEA. After removal of 7 bases from V and 1 base from J, the junction contained 6 bases not matched to a gene. The CDR3 extends over 14 amino acids. Drawing the rest from reference TRBV29-1 and TRBJ1-2, the complete variable domain is SAVISQKPSRDICQRGTSLTIQCQVDSQVTMMFWYRQQPGQSLTLIATANQGSEATYESGFVIDKFPISRPNLTFSTLTVSNMSPEDSSIYLCSGGQGFLNYGYTFGSGTRLTVV.

The gene calls are TRBV29-1 and TRBJ1-2, with D perhaps matching TRBD1 (5 bases). V was pared by 3 bases and J by 8 bases, with 10 bases between. The CDR3 runs 11 residues. Germline CDR1 SQVTM, CDR2 ANQGSEA. The CDR3 DNA sequence: TGCAGCGTTGACAGGGCCAGCGGCTACACCTTC. Amino acids: CSVDRASGYTF.

This clonotype was detected a few times. This chain joins TRBV12-3 or TRBV12-4 and TRBJ2-1; 9 nucleotides agree with TRBD2. The CDR3 is 16 residues long. The V and J ends lost 4 bases and 8 bases, in that order; junction bases with no gene match: 12. The CDR3 DNA is TGTGCCAGCAGTTGCCGACAAGGGACTAGCTTGCATGAGCAGTTCTTC. Translation gives CASSCRQGTSLHEQFF.

To note about this clonotype: A much larger clone differs from this one at a single base, so this may be a read error. The chain is built from TRBV4-2 and TRBJ2-3, with 13 bases identical to TRBD2. This CDR3 has 16 residues. The V gene's germline CDR1 is LGHNA and CDR2 YNFKEQ. CDR3 protein: CASSQGTSGSTDTHYF. The CDR3 nucleotides read TGTGCCAGCAGCCAAGGGACTAGCGGGAGTACAGATACGCATTATTTT.

This clonotype was observed a handful of times. CDR3 in DNA: TGTGCCAGCAGCGAGGGGGGGGTTAGCTATGGCTACACCTTC. Translated: CASSEGGVSYGYTF. The chain has TRBV9 and TRBJ1-2; perhaps TRBD1 as D (6 bases). The V end was cut by 3 bases, the J end by 4 bases, with 13 bases between. The CDR3 loop spans 14 amino acids. The V gene's germline CDR1 is SGDLS and CDR2 YYNGEE. The variable domain in full, completed from reference TRBV9 and TRBJ1-2, reads DSGVTQTPKHLITATGQRVTLRCSPRSGDLSVYWYQQSLDQGLQFLIQYYNGEERAKGNILERFSAQQFPDLHSELNLSSLELGDSALYFCASSEGGVSYGYTFGSGTRLTVV.

The chain recombines TRBV24-1 with TRBJ2-1; TRBD2 is a possible D gene (6 bases). Germline CDR1 is KGHDR and CDR2 is SFDVKD. The CDR3 has 13 residues. Between the trimmed V and J ends, which lost 7 bases and 8 bases, there was a span of 14 bases. In nucleotides, the CDR3 is TGTGCCACCAGCCCCGGGGGTCTGCATGAGCAGTTCTTC. Translation gives CATSPGGLHEQFF.

This chain uses TRBV7-6 with TRBJ2-1; maybe TRBD1 (6 bases). Germline V gives CDR1 SGHVS, CDR2 FNYEAQ. Trimming pared 1 base from V and 7 bases from J, leaving 14 bases between. This CDR3 contains 15 residues. The CDR3 spells CASSLVSAGANEQFF. DNA of the CDR3: TGTGCCAGCAGCTTAGTATCGGCAGGGGCAAATGAGCAGTTCTTC.

The chain carries TRBV7-9 and TRBJ2-6; D might be TRBD1 (6 bases). The CDR3 has 17 residues. From germline, CDR1 is SEHNR and CDR2 FQNEAQ (reference sequence). Deletions cut 2 bases from V and 0 bases from J, with 11 bases between. In DNA, the CDR3 is TGTGCCAGCAGCTTAAAGGGACAAGTCTCTGGGGCCAACGTCCTGACTTTC. This sequence encodes CASSLKGQVSGANVLTF.

V gene TRBV7-2 combines with J gene TRBJ1-2; TRBD1 aligns across 10 bases. The trim removed 5 bases at V and 11 bases at J, leaving 8 bases unmatched. The CDR3 covers 13 residues. Germline CDR1 SGHTA, CDR2 FQGNSA. The CDR3 DNA sequence: TGTGCCAGCAGCCGGGGGACAGGGGAACTGTACACCTTC. This encodes CASSRGTGELYTF.

The rearrangement joins TRBV4-3 to TRBJ2-2, with 7 bases identical to TRBD1. J lost 1 base, V lost 2 bases, and 1 base had no gene match. CDR3 length equals 15 residues. Germline CDR1 LGHNA, CDR2 YSLEER. The chain's CDR3 is CASSQRTGNTGELFF. CDR3 DNA sequence: TGCGCCAGCAGCCAACGGACAGGGAACACCGGGGAGCTGTTTTTT.

In its sample, this clonotype was seen a few times. The rearrangement uses TRBV12-3 or TRBV12-4 and TRBJ2-7, with D tentatively TRBD1 (6 bases). The CDR3 is 12 amino acids. V was cut by 3 bases and J by 5 bases, with 8 bases left in between. The CDR3 DNA follows: TGTGCCAGCAGTTTCAACAGGGACGAGCAGTACGTC. Its protein is CASSFNRDEQYV.

This clonotype was counted only a few times. The chain combines TRBV29-1 with TRBJ2-1; TRBD2 matches at 8 bases. Germline loops: CDR1 SQVTM, CDR2 ANQGSEA. V shed 4 bases, J shed 5 bases, and the junction held 4 bases outside the gene matches. This CDR3 comprises 13 residues. In DNA, the CDR3 is TGCAGCGTTGCGGCGGGAGGAGACAATGAGCAGTTCTTC. It encodes CSVAAGGDNEQFF.

This clonotype has a handful of counts. The rearrangement links TRBV7-2 to TRBJ2-3; 7 bases line up with TRBD2. Germline-derived CDR1 and CDR2 are SGHTA and FQGNSA. This CDR3 comprises 12 residues. Trimming at V came to 5 bases and at J to 10 bases, leaving 6 bases not matched to a gene. For the CDR3, the DNA is TGTGCCAGCAGCGCCCGGGACTACTCGCAGTATTTT. Residues: CASSARDYSQYF.

This CDR3 is CASSQAGTGTYSNQPQHF. Written as DNA, the CDR3 is TGTGCCAGCAGCCAGGCCGGGACAGGGACTTATAGCAATCAGCCCCAGCATTTT. The chain joins TRBV11-2 to TRBJ1-5; 9 positions match TRBD1. The CDR3 runs to 18 residues. V was pared by 5 bases and J by 0 bases, with 11 bases of the junction left unmatched. Per the germline V gene, CDR1 is SGHAT and CDR2 is FQNNGV.